This T cell receptor beta chain was recovered during a study of T-cell reconstitution after alpha-beta-depleted transplantation in children. The CDR3 contains 14 residues. Trimming took off 2 bases at V and 9 bases at J, with 14 bases between the two ends. Germline assignment: CDR1 MNHEY and CDR2 SVGEGT. Using unique molecular identifiers, the investigators prepared the TCRbeta library. TCRdb analysed the PCR reads with MiXCR anew, one entry per CDR3 protein. The sample records approximately 400,000 distinct CDR3 sequences, roughly a tenth being singletons. This clonotype was seen a handful of times. The genes are TRBV6-2 or TRBV6-3 and TRBJ2-1; D possibly matches TRBD1 or TRBD2 (6 bases each). This clonotype was sampled from a human donor who donated a stem cell graft to a child with acute myeloid leukemia. This sample comprised PBMCs from the stem cell graft donor, obtained from the stem cell graft. In DNA form, the CDR3 reads TGTGCCAGCAGTTACCTTTCGGGGGCGGGTGAGCAGTTCTTC. Encoded protein: CASSYLSGAGEQFF.